This is a list of T cell receptor beta chains from one sample in a study of chemoradiotherapy in HPV16-positive cancers. Some clones are missing from TCRdb's copy, which holds only in-frame ones; the method was immunoSEQ multiplex PCR. The table lists tens of thousands of clones, more than 80% of them singletons. This material consisted of blood, taken from a patient who underwent chemoradiotherapy. The receptors come from a human donor with HPV-associated anogenital cancer. Each CDR3 is given with its conserved first and last residue. The order of the fields is J gene, V gene, CDR3 protein.

j_call: TRBJ1-2; v_call: TRBV2; cdr3_aa: CASSVSRQYGYTF
j_call: TRBJ2-7; v_call: TRBV5-1; cdr3_aa: CASSWGGEGLYEQYF
j_call: TRBJ2-2; v_call: TRBV7-3; cdr3_aa: CASSNTRDYLPSRELFF
j_call: TRBJ1-2; v_call: TRBV19; cdr3_aa: CASSRDRNYGYTF
j_call: TRBJ1-1; v_call: TRBV5-1; cdr3_aa: CASSSVDMSRGQNTEAFF
j_call: TRBJ2-2; v_call: TRBV5-1; cdr3_aa: CASSPGSTGELFF
j_call: TRBJ1-1; v_call: TRBV19; cdr3_aa: CASSMSRLGTEAFF
j_call: TRBJ2-7; v_call: TRBV5-6; cdr3_aa: CASSLGVGVSYEQYF
j_call: TRBJ2-5; v_call: TRBV5-1; cdr3_aa: CASSLDLGVQYF
j_call: TRBJ1-1; v_call: TRBV5-1; cdr3_aa: CASSPTGTEAFF
j_call: .; v_call: TRBV6-1; cdr3_aa: CASSDTGNSYEQYF
j_call: TRBJ1-1; v_call: TRBV11-2; cdr3_aa: CASSSGTGNTEAFF
j_call: TRBJ2-5; v_call: TRBV6-6; cdr3_aa: CASRRGADQETQYF
j_call: TRBJ1-6; v_call: TRBV18; cdr3_aa: CASSPPSYNSPLHF
j_call: TRBJ2-2; v_call: TRBV10-2; cdr3_aa: CASSRSGIPGELFF
j_call: TRBJ1-1; v_call: TRBV7-9; cdr3_aa: CASSLDMNTEAFF
j_call: TRBJ1-4; v_call: TRBV7-2; cdr3_aa: CASSLDGRAGEKLFF
j_call: TRBJ2-2; v_call: TRBV10-3; cdr3_aa: CAITGTSGGLAIGELFF
j_call: TRBJ2-7; v_call: TRBV5-1; cdr3_aa: CASSSGTGSYEQYF
j_call: TRBJ2-5; v_call: TRBV19; cdr3_aa: CASSETGTSTETQYF
j_call: TRBJ1-1; v_call: TRBV30; cdr3_aa: CAWRAPGLNTEAFF
j_call: TRBJ2-6; v_call: TRBV7-2; cdr3_aa: CASSPLAGVFGANVLTF
j_call: TRBJ2-3; v_call: TRBV4-1; cdr3_aa: CASSLSAGTDTQYF
j_call: TRBJ1-5; v_call: TRBV15; cdr3_aa: CATSYPGQGTSQPQHF
j_call: TRBJ1-6; v_call: TRBV6-5; cdr3_aa: CASSPNGDSPLHF
j_call: TRBJ2-5; v_call: TRBV5-1; cdr3_aa: CASSGTTGNQETQYF
j_call: TRBJ1-1; v_call: TRBV5-4; cdr3_aa: CASSQELTLTEAFF
j_call: TRBJ1-2; v_call: TRBV7-2; cdr3_aa: CASSTGRGYGYTF
j_call: TRBJ2-3; v_call: TRBV20-1; cdr3_aa: CSARADRTQYF
j_call: TRBJ1-6; v_call: TRBV5-1; cdr3_aa: CASSQASANSPLHF
j_call: TRBJ2-3; v_call: TRBV19; cdr3_aa: CASSIGLRSTDTQYF
j_call: TRBJ1-5; v_call: TRBV12-1; cdr3_aa: CASSPRGRQHQPQHF
j_call: TRBJ1-1; v_call: TRBV7-2; cdr3_aa: CASSYRATEAFF
j_call: TRBJ1-3; v_call: TRBV5-1; cdr3_aa: CASSLVGSGNTIYF
j_call: TRBJ2-1; v_call: TRBV25-1; cdr3_aa: CASSETLSRRSYNEQFF
j_call: TRBJ1-1; v_call: TRBV19; cdr3_aa: CASSIVGGDLTEAFF
j_call: TRBJ1-2; v_call: TRBV28; cdr3_aa: CASTQGGNNYGYTF
j_call: TRBJ2-5; v_call: TRBV5-1; cdr3_aa: CASETSGGETQYF
j_call: TRBJ1-2; v_call: TRBV27; cdr3_aa: CASRSAGTALYGYTF
j_call: TRBJ1-5; v_call: TRBV27; cdr3_aa: CASSLSGKRDQPQHF
j_call: TRBJ1-3; v_call: TRBV19; cdr3_aa: CASSILTSGNTIYF